The 17 T cell receptor beta chains given below trace back to one sample, sequenced in a study of shared clonotypes between healthy human individuals. TCRdb's copy holds only in-frame clones and misses some; the assay was immunoSEQ multiplex PCR. Of 2 million to 2.5 million clones in the sample, 95% were seen once. Sequenced material: naive CD4+ T cells sorted from blood. Subset given: CD45RA+ positively selected. Receptor source: a man aged 18-30 years in good health.

The gene calls are TRBV30 and TRBJ1-6, with D perhaps TRBD1 (5 bases). V shed 2 bases and J shed 11 bases, with 19 bases lying between them. The CDR3 sequence is 15 residues long. The germline CDR1 and CDR2 sequences are GTSNPN and SVGIG (reference sequence). CDR3 bases: TGTGCCTGGAGTCGGGGGGAGGGGATCCAAACACCCCTCCACTTT. Protein product: CAWSRGEGIQTPLHF. Supplemented by reference TRBV30 and TRBJ1-6, the full variable domain reads SQTIHQWPATLVQPVGSPLSLECTVEGTSNPNLYWYRQAAGRGLQLLFYSVGIGQISSEVPQNLSASRPQDRQFILSSKKLLLSDSGFYLCAWSRGEGIQTPLHFGNGTRLTVT.

V and J are TRBV6-5 and TRBJ1-5; 7 bases align to TRBD1. J was trimmed by 7 bases and V by 6 bases; bases with no gene match: 12. The CDR3 consists of 15 residues. Germline lookup yields CDR1 MNHEY and CDR2 SVGAGI. For the CDR3, the DNA is TGTGCCAGCAGACGAACCGGGACAGCCCAGCAGCCCCAGCATTTT. It specifies CASRRTGTAQQPQHF.

The V and J genes are TRBV30 and TRBJ2-3; 9 bases are shared with TRBD2. Germline assignment: CDR1 GTSNPN and CDR2 SVGIG (reference sequence). The CDR3 runs 15 residues. Trimming took 3 bases from V and 7 from J; bases not matched to a gene: 11. This CDR3 is CAWSLPSGVSNTQYF. Here the CDR3 DNA reads TGTGCCTGGAGCCTCCCTAGCGGGGTTTCAAATACGCAGTATTTT.

The V gene is TRBV6-1, the J gene TRBJ1-4, with D possibly being TRBD1 (5 bases). The CDR3 is 13 amino acids. CDR1 is MNHNS, CDR2 SASEGT, per germline. Trimming removed 2 bases from V and 5 bases from J, with 6 bases in between. DNA of the CDR3: TGTGCCAGCAGTGAATGGGGGAATGAAAAACTGTTTTTT. Its translation is CASSEWGNEKLFF.

The J gene is TRBJ1-2, the V gene TRBV4-1, with D perhaps TRBD1 (6 bases). The germline gives CDR1 MGHRA, CDR2 YSYEKL. The CDR3 has 16 amino acids. Trimming took 0 bases from V and 2 from J, leaving 13 bases between them. The CDR3 reads CASSQEGGGFNYGYTF. In nucleotides, the CDR3 is TGCGCCAGCAGCCAAGAAGGAGGGGGTTTCAACTATGGCTACACCTTC.

In regard to this clone: Within the sample, other DNA sequences also encode this same CDR3. The genes are TRBV5-1 and TRBJ2-7, with a weak D call TRBD1 (6 bases). The V end was cut by 4 bases, the J end by 7 bases, with 12 bases between. CDR1 SGHRS and CDR2 YFSETQ come from the germline V gene. The CDR3 is 12 residues long. CDR3 bases: TGCGCCAGCAGCGAACAGGGTGATGAGCAGTACTTC. Amino acid sequence: CASSEQGDEQYF.

To note about this clone: The same CDR3 arises from other DNA sequences in this sample as well. The chain recombines TRBV12-5 with TRBJ2-7; D gene unclear. The CDR3 is made up of 12 amino acids. CDR1 LGHNT and CDR2 FRNRAP come from the germline V gene. Deletions cut 6 bases from V and 1 base from J, with 7 bases between. The CDR3 loop reads CASGPSSYEQYF. The CDR3 bases are TGTGCTAGTGGCCCGTCGTCCTACGAGCAGTACTTC.

The rearrangement links TRBV5-4 to TRBJ2-3; D is unclear. The CDR3 covers 16 residues. From germline, CDR1 is SGHNT and CDR2 YYREEE (reference sequence). V shed 0 bases and J shed 5 bases, with 16 bases lying between them. The CDR3 sequence is CASSLEAWGSGDTQYF. CDR3 in DNA: TGTGCCAGCAGCTTGGAGGCTTGGGGAAGTGGAGATACGCAGTATTTT.

The chain couples TRBV25-1 to TRBJ2-7; D not certain. Germline CDR1 MGHDK, CDR2 SYGVNS. Trimming took off 1 base at V and 3 bases at J, with 7 bases between the two ends. CDR3 length: 13 residues. For the CDR3, the DNA is TGTGCCAGCAGTGAATGGGAAGGCTACGAGCAGTACTTC. It encodes CASSEWEGYEQYF.

V gene TRBV7-9 combines with J gene TRBJ2-7, with 9 nucleotides matching TRBD1. In germline, CDR1 is SEHNR, CDR2 FQNEAQ (reference sequence). V was clipped by 1 base and J by 4 bases; unmatched bases: 8. This CDR3 is 16 amino acids long. The CDR3 reads CASSLELLGQGYEQYF. CDR3 nucleotide sequence: TGTGCCAGCAGCTTAGAACTCCTAGGACAGGGGTACGAGCAGTACTTC.

The genes are TRBV19 and TRBJ1-1; D is uncertain. The CDR3 sequence is 14 residues long. Looked up from germline, CDR1 is LNHDA and CDR2 is SQIVND (reference sequence). The V end lost 3 bases, the J end lost 6 bases, and 14 bases lay between the germline ends. CDR3 sequence: CASSIAQVLAEAFF. The CDR3 DNA follows: TGTGCCAGTAGTATTGCCCAGGTTCTGGCTGAAGCTTTCTTT.

This chain connects TRBV11-2 to TRBJ1-2; D is uncertain. Germline CDR1 SGHAT, CDR2 FQNNGV. This CDR3 spans 14 amino acids. Trimming cost V 3 bases and J 5 bases, with 13 bases left between them. The CDR3 DNA sequence: TGTGCCAGCAGCTTTTTGGACGGGCTTTATGGCTACACCTTC. It specifies CASSFLDGLYGYTF.

Only one count was recorded for this clone. This sequence joins TRBV19 and TRBJ1-5, with D maybe TRBD1 (6 bases). Trimming removed 6 bases at V and 0 bases at J, with 12 bases between. The germline V gene encodes CDR1 LNHDA and CDR2 SQIVND (reference sequence). The CDR3 is 15 residues long. In nucleotides, the CDR3 is TGTGCCAGTAGGGGACATAATGATAGCAATCAGCCCCAGCATTTT. Translating gives CASRGHNDSNQPQHF.

The chain has TRBV30 and TRBJ2-5; perhaps TRBD1 as D (5 bases). The CDR3 contains 15 residues. V dropped 0 bases and J dropped 5 bases, with 16 bases sitting between them. CDR1 and CDR2 from the germline V gene are GTSNPN and SVGIG (reference sequence). The chain's CDR3 is CAWSVAQGLGETQYF. The CDR3 DNA reads TGTGCCTGGAGTGTAGCCCAGGGCCTTGGGGAGACCCAGTACTTC.

The V and J genes are TRBV11-2 and TRBJ2-7; D may correspond to TRBD1 or TRBD2 (5 bases each). V lost 3 bases and J 3 bases, leaving 15 bases between the germline ends. The CDR3 runs to 15 residues. Germline V gene lookup returns CDR1 SGHAT and CDR2 FQNNGV. CDR3 protein: CASSFGTAAYYEQYF. The CDR3 bases are TGTGCCAGCAGCTTCGGGACGGCAGCCTACTACGAGCAGTACTTC.

Comment on this clone: Other nucleotide sequences in the sample specify the same CDR3. This chain links TRBV6-5 with TRBJ2-7, with 9 bases matching TRBD1. The CDR3 runs to 13 residues. The V and J ends lost 5 bases and 2 bases, in that order; junction bases with no gene match: 1. From germline, CDR1 is MNHEY and CDR2 SVGAGI. The CDR3 DNA reads as TGTGCCAGCAGTAGGGACAGGGCCTACGAGCAGTACTTC. Protein sequence: CASSRDRAYEQYF.

This clone was found once. The chain recombines TRBV19 with TRBJ1-4; D unresolved. V was clipped by 4 bases and J by 5 bases, with 8 bases between them. Germline lookup yields CDR1 LNHDA and CDR2 SQIVND (reference sequence). The CDR3 covers 13 residues. CDR3 residues: CASSTGGNEKLFF. The DNA for the CDR3 is TGTGCCAGTAGTACAGGCGGAAATGAAAAACTGTTTTTT.